Each of the 21 T cell receptor beta chains below was sequenced from the same sample in a study of blood T cell repertoires in COVID-19. Some clones are missing from TCRdb's copy, which holds only in-frame ones; the method was immunoSEQ multiplex PCR. The repertoire has tens of thousands of clones, about 79% of them found once; the top ten carry approximately 4%. Source material: peripheral blood. The receptor set was obtained from a woman aged 45-65 years with acute or convalescent COVID-19.

V and J are TRBV2 and TRBJ1-2; D possibly corresponds to TRBD1 (5 bases). The CDR3 spans 9 residues. Germline values: CDR1 SNHLY, CDR2 FYNNEI. V dropped 11 bases and J dropped 8 bases, with 9 bases sitting between them. CDR3 amino acids: CARGGGYTF. The CDR3 bases are TGTGCCCGCGGGGGGGGCTACACCTTC.

The chain links TRBV27 to TRBJ1-3; possible D gene TRBD1, 5 bases. Trimming removed 5 bases at V and 3 bases at J, with 23 bases between. Germline V lookup: CDR1 MNHEY, CDR2 SMNVEV (reference sequence). The CDR3 runs to 18 residues. CDR3 sequence reads: CASSPLGQGLNNGNTIYF. The CDR3 region has the DNA TGTGCCAGCAGTCCCCTAGGGCAGGGCCTTAATAATGGAAACACCATATATTTT.

The rearrangement links TRBV4-3 to TRBJ1-3; the D is unclear. CDR1 is LGHNA and CDR2 is YSLEER in the germline V gene. The V end was cut by 0 bases, the J end by 2 bases, with 8 bases between. The CDR3 loop spans 15 amino acids. As DNA, the CDR3 is TGCGCCAGCAGCCAAGATGCGATCCCTGGAAACACCATATATTTT. Encoded protein: CASSQDAIPGNTIYF.

This clone appeared a few times. The genes are TRBV28 and TRBJ1-5; D is unresolved. From germline, CDR1 is MDHEN and CDR2 SYDVKM. CDR3 size: 14 residues. V was shortened by 3 bases and J by 2 bases, with 8 bases between the two germline ends. In DNA form, the CDR3 reads TGTGCCAGCAGTTTCCGGTCGGGCAATCAGCCCCAGCATTTT. The encoded protein is CASSFRSGNQPQHF.

The sample holds a few counts of this clone. The chain joins TRBV5-6 to TRBJ1-2; D ambiguous. Trimming removed 2 bases at V and 0 bases at J, with 8 bases between. The germline gives CDR1 SGHDT, CDR2 YYEEEE. This CDR3 is built from 14 residues. The CDR3 protein is CASSFGSTNYGYTF. The CDR3 DNA sequence: TGTGCCAGCAGCTTCGGGTCCACTAACTATGGCTACACCTTC.

This clone was observed once. The chain combines TRBV20-1 with TRBJ1-1; TRBD1 aligns across 7 bases. The CDR3 consists of 11 residues. Per the germline V gene, CDR1 is DFQATT and CDR2 is SNEGSKA (reference sequence). J lost 8 bases, V lost 3 bases, and 3 bases had no gene match. This CDR3 reads CSARGTDEAFF. Written as DNA, the CDR3 is TGCAGTGCTAGGGGGACAGACGAAGCTTTCTTT.

This chain connects TRBV3-1 (or the pseudogene TRBV3-2) to TRBJ2-5, with 12 bases matching TRBD2. Germline loops: CDR1 LGHDT, CDR2 YNNKEL (reference sequence). CDR3 length equals 16 residues. The V and J ends lost 2 bases and 6 bases, in that order; junction bases with no gene match: 7. The CDR3 here is CASSQLAGGLVKTQYF. CDR3 nucleotides: TGTGCCAGCAGCCAACTAGCGGGGGGGCTGGTAAAGACCCAGTACTTC.

The J gene is TRBJ2-2, the V gene TRBV29-1, with a weak D call TRBD2 (5 bases). The germline V gene has CDR1 SQVTM and CDR2 ANQGSEA. V lost 4 bases, J lost 2 bases, and 11 bases lay in between. This CDR3 is 14 amino acids long. CDR3 nucleotides: TGCAGCGTTGGGTCTAGCATAAACACCGGGGAGCTGTTTTTT. Protein sequence: CSVGSSINTGELFF.

The chain is built from TRBV6-5 and TRBJ2-5; tentatively, D is TRBD1 (6 bases). Germline V gives CDR1 MNHEY, CDR2 SVGAGI. This CDR3 is 14 amino acids long. V was cut by 7 bases and J by 0 bases, with 12 bases left in between. The CDR3 sequence is CASKRQDYQETQYF. In DNA form, the CDR3 reads TGTGCCAGCAAACGACAGGACTACCAAGAGACCCAGTACTTC.

The J gene is TRBJ2-3, the V gene TRBV7-9, with 10 nucleotides matching TRBD2. Germline V gene data show CDR1 as SEHNR and CDR2 as FQNEAQ (reference sequence). Losses at the gene ends were 5 bases for V and 0 bases for J; bases not matched to a gene: 5. The CDR3 loop spans 16 amino acids. The CDR3 loop reads CASSRRAGGSTDTQYF. As DNA, the CDR3 is TGTGCCAGCAGCCGGAGAGCGGGGGGGAGCACAGATACGCAGTATTTT.

This rearrangement joins TRBV6-2 or TRBV6-3 to TRBJ2-1, with 7 bases fitting TRBD1. This CDR3 region has 16 residues. V lost 0 bases and J lost 2; bases outside the gene matches: 4. Looked up from germline, CDR1 is MNHEY and CDR2 is SVGEGT. The CDR3 region is CASSYSRGRAYNEQFF. CDR3 DNA sequence: TGTGCCAGCAGTTACTCTAGGGGGCGAGCCTACAATGAGCAGTTCTTC.

The chain couples TRBV30 to TRBJ2-4; 11 positions match TRBD2. Germline V gives CDR1 GTSNPN, CDR2 SVGIG (reference sequence). Trimming took 7 bases from V and 1 from J; bases not matched to a gene: 3. The CDR3 contains 14 residues. The CDR3: CASRTSGAKNIQYF. The CDR3 DNA reads as TGTGCCTCAAGGACTAGCGGGGCCAAAAACATTCAGTACTTC.

CDR3 nucleotide sequence: TGTGCCAGCAGTGGGGACAGGAGTTCACCCCTCCACTTT. Amino acid sequence: CASSGDRSSPLHF. The chain carries TRBV6-2 or TRBV6-3 and TRBJ1-6; the match to TRBD1 covers 8 bases. Germline V gene sequence: CDR1 MNHEY, CDR2 SVGEGT. The junction had 3 bases not matched to a gene; V was cut back by 5 bases and J by 9 bases. There are 13 residues in the CDR3.

The chain couples TRBV6-5 to TRBJ2-7; the D gene is possibly TRBD1 (7 bases). V gave up 6 bases and J gave up 3 bases, with 15 bases separating them. The CDR3 runs 14 residues. CDR1 is MNHEY, CDR2 SVGAGI, per germline. The CDR3: CASSLQGRYYEQYF. The DNA for the CDR3 is TGTGCCAGCAGCTTACAGGGGAGGTACTACGAGCAGTACTTC.

The chain carries TRBV6-5 and TRBJ1-2; no firm D call. The V and J ends lost 6 bases and 7 bases respectively, with 9 bases between them. The germline gives CDR1 MNHEY, CDR2 SVGAGI. The CDR3 is 11 amino acids. The CDR3 sequence is CASSVAGGYTF. Written as DNA, the CDR3 is TGTGCCAGCAGCGTGGCTGGTGGCTACACCTTC.

The J gene is TRBJ2-7, the V gene TRBV6-5; D might be TRBD1 (5 bases). Trimming stripped 0 bases from V and 5 bases from J, with 11 bases between. Per the germline V gene, CDR1 is MNHEY and CDR2 is SVGAGI. This CDR3 comprises 14 residues. This chain's CDR3 is CASSYSTQGHEQYF. CDR3 in DNA: TGTGCCAGCAGTTACTCAACCCAGGGCCACGAGCAGTACTTC.

The V call is TRBV5-4, the J call TRBJ2-7; the match to TRBD1 covers 9 bases. Losses at the gene ends were 4 bases for V and 4 bases for J; bases not matched to a gene: 3. The CDR3 totals 13 residues. Germline-derived CDR1 and CDR2 are SGHNT and YYREEE (reference sequence). CDR3 nucleotides: TGTGCCAGCAGCCCGGACAGGGGATACGAGCAGTACTTC. Its translation is CASSPDRGYEQYF.

This clone came up a few times. V and J are TRBV12-3 or TRBV12-4 and TRBJ1-5, with 7 bases matching TRBD1. The ends lost 1 base at V and 6 bases at J; junction bases unmatched: 0. This CDR3 spans 13 amino acids. CDR3 sequence: CASSLDRGQPQHF. In nucleotides, the CDR3 is TGTGCCAGCAGTTTAGACAGGGGTCAGCCCCAGCATTTT.

This clone was found once. The J gene is TRBJ1-6, the V gene TRBV28; 12 bases map to TRBD1. The ends lost 4 bases at V and 9 bases at J; junction bases unmatched: 4. Germline values: CDR1 MDHEN, CDR2 SYDVKM. The CDR3 covers 15 residues. DNA of the CDR3: TGTGCCAGCAGTTCCCCGGGACAGGGGGCTTCACCCCTCCACTTT. Protein sequence: CASSSPGQGASPLHF.

The chain uses TRBV6-2 or TRBV6-3 and TRBJ2-3; TRBD2 agrees at 11 bases. The length of the CDR3 is 16 residues. Germline CDR1 is MNHEY and CDR2 is SVGEGT. V gave up 6 bases and J gave up 2 bases; unmatched junction bases: 7. The CDR3 region is CASSSLAGGNTDTQYF. The DNA for the CDR3 is TGTGCCAGCAGCAGCTTAGCGGGGGGGAACACAGATACGCAGTATTTT.

This chain uses TRBV6-5 with TRBJ2-7; 9 positions agree with TRBD1. Trimming removed 10 bases from V and 3 bases from J; junction bases left unmatched: 7. The CDR3 loop spans 13 amino acids. CDR1 is MNHEY and CDR2 is SVGAGI in the germline V gene. The CDR3 DNA is TGTGCCACCAGGGGACAGGGCAACTACGAGCAGTACTTC. Its translation: CATRGQGNYEQYF.